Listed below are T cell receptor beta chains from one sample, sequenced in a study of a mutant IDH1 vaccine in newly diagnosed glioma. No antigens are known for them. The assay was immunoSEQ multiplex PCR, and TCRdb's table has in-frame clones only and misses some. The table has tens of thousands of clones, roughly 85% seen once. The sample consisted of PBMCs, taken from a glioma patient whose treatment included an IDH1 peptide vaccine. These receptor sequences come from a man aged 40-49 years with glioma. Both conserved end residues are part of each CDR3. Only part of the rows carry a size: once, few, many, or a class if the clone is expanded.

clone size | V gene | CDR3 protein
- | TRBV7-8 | CASSSIADLYNEQFF
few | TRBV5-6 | CASRRQGQETQYF
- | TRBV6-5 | CASSYRGNEQFF
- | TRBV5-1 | CASSLGRGFTDTQYF
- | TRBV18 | CASSPGGTGELFF
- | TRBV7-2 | CASSLSGMNTEAFF
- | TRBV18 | CASSYTGAGAENIQYF
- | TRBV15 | CATSREDGGTNEQFF
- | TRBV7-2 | CASSLARPSGGKPTWGEQFF
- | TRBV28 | CASSSRGLLTEAFF
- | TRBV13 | CASSPTSGRNTGELFF
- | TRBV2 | CASSDRDRGREQYF
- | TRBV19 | CASSLTGGGYTF
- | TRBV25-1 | CASSAFKNTGELFF
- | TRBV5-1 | CASSLDPGTGKGYTF
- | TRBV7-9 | CASSLDGGVIGETQYF